This entry is about one T cell receptor (beta chain). What it binds is unknown. The CDR3 extends over 13 amino acids. Germline CDR1 and CDR2: SGHNT and YENEEA. V lost 1 base to trimming and J lost 5 bases, with 8 bases between them. The data originate from a study of OX40 agonist ivuxolimab in advanced cancers. General study results and limits: Which antigen the expanded peripheral T cells recognized is unknown.

Profiled with immunoSEQ multiplex PCR; TCRdb holds only in-frame clones, not every one. The table has under 100,000 clones, around 92% seen once. This clonotype was sampled from an adult with an advanced solid tumor such as melanoma, head and neck, liver or kidney cancer. The chain joins TRBV11-3 to TRBJ1-2, with D possibly TRBD1 on 5 matching bases. The sequencing here drew on CD4+ or CD8+ T cells sorted from blood, taken in a trial of the OX40 agonist ivuxolimab. CDR3 amino acids: CASSLGDRYGYTF. The CDR3 nucleotides read TGTGCCAGCAGCTTAGGGGACCGGTATGGCTACACCTTC.